A selection of T cell receptor beta chains follows, all from one sample in a study of shared clonotypes between healthy human individuals. Clones were sequenced by immunoSEQ multiplex PCR, and TCRdb holds only the in-frame ones, with some missing. Found here are about 580,000 clones, 95% to 98% of them singletons; the top ten hold approximately 0.33%. Sequences were obtained from naive CD8+ T cells sorted from blood. These receptors were collected from a man aged 25 to 40 in good health. Both conserved end residues are part of each CDR3. Fields, in order: D gene, V gene, clone size, J gene, CDR3 DNA, CDR3 protein. D genes are given only for firm matches. For some rows the clone size is stated as once, few or many, or as a class when expanded; others skip it.

>TRBD1|TRBV7-9|NA|TRBJ2-7
TGTGCCAGCAGCTTAGTGGGGACAGGGGCCGAGCAGTACTTC
CASSLVGTGAEQYF
>NA|TRBV5-4|NA|TRBJ1-2
TGTGCCAGCAGCTGGTCCAGGGGCGTTGGTTATGGCTACACCTTC
CASSWSRGVGYGYTF
>NA|TRBV29-1|NA|TRBJ2-4
TGCAGCGTATGGGGGGTGAAAAACATTCAGTACTTC
CSVWGVKNIQYF
>NA|TRBV29-1|NA|TRBJ2-7
TGCAGCGTTGCCGGGACTGATGGGTACGAGCAGTACTTC
CSVAGTDGYEQYF
>NA|TRBV5-8|NA|TRBJ2-7
TGTGCCAGCAGCCCACCACCGTTAGGGACCCCATACGAGCAGTACTTC
CASSPPPLGTPYEQYF
>TRBD1|TRBV4-1|NA|TRBJ2-7
TGCGCCAGCAGCCAAGCTCTCTCCGGGACAGGTGGCGAGCAGTACTTC
CASSQALSGTGGEQYF
>NA|TRBV28|NA|TRBJ2-7
TGTGCCAGCAGTTTAGGAGGGAACGAGCAGTACTTC
CASSLGGNEQYF
>NA|TRBV7-9|once|TRBJ2-7
TGTGCCAGCAGCGCTTCCTACGAGCAGTACTTC
CASSASYEQYF
>NA|TRBV11-2|NA|TRBJ1-3
TGTGCCAGCAGCTTATGGGGCCCTGGGGAGCCTGGAAACACCATATATTTT
CASSLWGPGEPGNTIYF
>NA|TRBV30|NA|TRBJ2-1
TGTGCCTGGGGCCCCCAAGGCGATGAGGAGTTCTTC
CAWGPQGDEEFF
>TRBD2|TRBV2|NA|TRBJ2-7
TGTGCCATCGGGGGGCTAGCGGGAGGATCATCCTACGAGCAGTACTTC
CAIGGLAGGSSYEQYF
>NA|TRBV14|NA|TRBJ1-3
TGTGCCAGCAGCCAGGGGGATTCTGGAAACACCATATATTTT
CASSQGDSGNTIYF
>NA|TRBV6-5|NA|TRBJ1-1
TGTGCCAGCAGTTTCTCGGGACACTTGAACACTGAAGCTTTCTTT
CASSFSGHLNTEAFF
>TRBD1|TRBV9|NA|TRBJ2-1
TGTGCCAGCAGCCCAGGGGGCTCCTACAATGAGCAGTTCTTC
CASSPGGSYNEQFF
>NA|TRBV10-2|NA|TRBJ2-1
TGCGCCAGCAGTGAGGCACTAGGACCCTTAGTTTACAATGAGCAGTTCTTC
CASSEALGPLVYNEQFF
>TRBD1|TRBV11-2|NA|TRBJ2-1
TGTGCCAGCAGCCCAAGGCCGGCCGGGACAGGGCACTACAATGAGCAGTTCTTC
CASSPRPAGTGHYNEQFF
>NA|TRBV15|once|TRBJ2-1
TGTGCCACCAGCCTAGTGGCCCTAACAAACAATGAGCAGTTCTTC
CATSLVALTNNEQFF
>NA|TRBV7-9|NA|TRBJ1-1
TGTGCCAGCAGCTTAGAAGACAGGCGTGAAGCTTTCTTT
CASSLEDRREAFF
>NA|TRBV11-2|NA|TRBJ2-1
TGTGCCAGCAGCCCCCCGGGAGCGTCGAGCTCCTACAATGAGCAGTTCTTC
CASSPPGASSSYNEQFF
>NA|TRBV14|NA|TRBJ1-1
TGTGCCAGCAGCCAAGAGCCAGAACCGAACACTGAAGCTTTCTTT
CASSQEPEPNTEAFF
>TRBD2|TRBV6-6|NA|TRBJ2-1
TGTGCCAGCAGAAACACCCGGCTAGCGGACAATGAGCAGTTCTTC
CASRNTRLADNEQFF
>TRBD2|TRBV9|NA|TRBJ2-1
TGTGCCAGCAGCAGAGGGACTAGCGGATTATACAATGAGCAGTTCTTC
CASSRGTSGLYNEQFF
>NA|TRBV5-1|NA|TRBJ2-7
TGCGCCAGCAGCTACGACACAGTGGGGGTGGGCTACGAGCAGTACTTC
CASSYDTVGVGYEQYF
>NA|TRBV4-1|NA|TRBJ2-1
TGCGCCAGCAGCCAAGGACAAATCTCCTACAATGAGCAGTTCTTC
CASSQGQISYNEQFF